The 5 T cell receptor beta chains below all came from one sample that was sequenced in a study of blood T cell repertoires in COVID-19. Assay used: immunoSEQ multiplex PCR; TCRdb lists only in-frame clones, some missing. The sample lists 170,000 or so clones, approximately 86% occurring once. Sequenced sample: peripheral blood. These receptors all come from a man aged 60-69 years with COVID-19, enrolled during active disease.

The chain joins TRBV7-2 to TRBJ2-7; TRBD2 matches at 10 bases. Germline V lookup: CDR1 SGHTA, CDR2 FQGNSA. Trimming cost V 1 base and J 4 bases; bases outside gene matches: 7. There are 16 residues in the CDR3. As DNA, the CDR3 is TGTGCCAGCAGCTTAGATGGGCTAGCGGGAGCGTACGAGCAGTACTTC. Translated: CASSLDGLAGAYEQYF.

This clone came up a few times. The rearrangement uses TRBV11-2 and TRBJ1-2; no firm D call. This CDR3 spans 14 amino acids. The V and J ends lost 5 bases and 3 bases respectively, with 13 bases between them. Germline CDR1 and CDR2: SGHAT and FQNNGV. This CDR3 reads CASSALRSYYGYTF. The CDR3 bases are TGTGCCAGCAGCGCCCTGAGGTCTTACTATGGCTACACCTTC. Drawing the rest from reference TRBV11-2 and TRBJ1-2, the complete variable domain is EAGVAQSPRYKIIEKRQSVAFWCNPISGHATLYWYQQILGQGPKLLIQFQNNGVVDDSQLPKDRFSAERLKGVDSTLKIQPAKLEDSAVYLCASSALRSYYGYTFGSGTRLTVV.

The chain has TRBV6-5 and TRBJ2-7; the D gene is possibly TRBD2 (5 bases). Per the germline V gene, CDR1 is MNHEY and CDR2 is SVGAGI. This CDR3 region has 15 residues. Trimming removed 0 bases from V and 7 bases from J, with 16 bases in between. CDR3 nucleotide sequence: TGTGCCAGCAGTTACTCGGATTTCGGGAATGGGGAGCAGTACTTC. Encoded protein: CASSYSDFGNGEQYF.

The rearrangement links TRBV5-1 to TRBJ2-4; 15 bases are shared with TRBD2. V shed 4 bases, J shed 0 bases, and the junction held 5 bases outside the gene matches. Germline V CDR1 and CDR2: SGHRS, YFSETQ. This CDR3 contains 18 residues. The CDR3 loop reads CASSQGTSGGIAKNIQYF. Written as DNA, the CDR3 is TGCGCCAGCAGCCAAGGGACTAGCGGGGGGATAGCCAAAAACATTCAGTACTTC.

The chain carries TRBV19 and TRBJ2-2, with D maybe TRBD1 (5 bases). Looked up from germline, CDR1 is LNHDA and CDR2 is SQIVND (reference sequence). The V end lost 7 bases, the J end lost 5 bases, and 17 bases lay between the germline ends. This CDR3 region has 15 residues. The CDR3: CASKSQGLNTGELFF. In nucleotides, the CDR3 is TGTGCCAGTAAAAGTCAGGGATTAAATACCGGGGAGCTGTTTTTT.